This T cell receptor beta chain originates from a study of blood T cell repertoires in COVID-19. Enrolled through a virtual design, the participants were between roughly 18 and 95 years of age and came from 24 US areas. Grouping used clinical history reported by participants in a survey and questionnaire. Profiled with immunoSEQ multiplex PCR; TCRdb holds only in-frame clones, not every one. The sample lists about 400,000 clones, around 90% seen once, with approximately 2.1% in the top ten. Input material: PBMCs or T cells enriched from blood (not recorded which). The sequence derives from a woman in her forties with acute COVID-19.

DNA of the CDR3: TGTGCCAGCAGCGAAACTAGCGGGGGCACAGATACGCAGTATTTT. Its translation: CASSETSGGTDTQYF. The chain carries TRBV9 and TRBJ2-3; 10 nucleotides agree with TRBD2. CDR3 length: 15 amino acids. Germline assignment: CDR1 SGDLS and CDR2 YYNGEE. Trimming took 3 bases from V and 1 from J; bases not matched to a gene: 2.